A single sample is the source of the 25 T cell receptor beta chains below, sequenced in a study of T cell responses to AZD1222 COVID-19 vaccine. Clones were sequenced by immunoSEQ multiplex PCR, and TCRdb holds only the in-frame ones, with some missing. The sample consists of tens of thousands of clones, under 90% of them appearing once. The specimen comprised peripheral blood, sampled on day 0 of MenACWY control vaccination. These receptors all come from an adult in good health.

In this sample, this clone turned up a few times. The chain uses TRBV5-6 and TRBJ1-2, with 9 bases lining up with TRBD1. Germline values: CDR1 SGHDT, CDR2 YYEEEE. The CDR3 length is 14 residues. The J segment lost 0 bases and the V segment lost 6 bases, leaving 3 bases of the junction unmatched. The CDR3 reads CASTRQGANYGYTF. The CDR3 DNA reads TGTGCCAGCACCCGACAGGGGGCTAACTATGGCTACACCTTC.

The rearrangement uses TRBV4-1 and TRBJ1-2, with 9 bases identical to TRBD1. The CDR3 spans 15 residues. The germline CDR1 and CDR2 sequences are MGHRA and YSYEKL. V shed 4 bases and J 8 bases; nucleotides not matched to a gene: 11. This CDR3 reads CASSLRSGTGTGYTF. The CDR3 nucleotides are TGCGCCAGCAGCCTACGATCCGGGACAGGGACCGGCTACACCTTC.

The rearrangement joins TRBV4-1 to TRBJ1-4, with TRBD1 identical over 8 bases. Per germline, CDR1 MGHRA and CDR2 YSYEKL. This CDR3 is 13 amino acids long. Trimming removed 6 bases from V and 10 bases from J; junction bases left unmatched: 7. The CDR3 coding sequence is TGCGCCAGCAGTCTGGACAGGGCGGGAAAACTGTTTTTT. Translation: CASSLDRAGKLFF.

The chain is built from TRBV5-5 and TRBJ1-1; D gene ambiguous. The CDR3 covers 16 residues. Germline loops: CDR1 SGHKS, CDR2 YYEKEE (reference sequence). V dropped 3 bases and J dropped 1 base, with 16 bases sitting between them. The CDR3 nucleotides are TGTGCCAGCAGCTCGAAGTATCGGGCAACGAACACTGAAGCTTTCTTT. Translating it yields CASSSKYRATNTEAFF.

This clone occurred a few times. The rearrangement joins TRBV6-5 to TRBJ2-2; TRBD2 matches 7 bases. Unmatched junction bases numbered 4, after V lost 6 bases and J lost 0 bases. This CDR3 has 15 residues. The V gene's germline CDR1 is MNHEY and CDR2 SVGAGI. The CDR3: CASSVGLANTGELFF. The CDR3 DNA reads TGTGCCAGCAGCGTTGGACTAGCGAACACCGGGGAGCTGTTTTTT.

The chain combines TRBV30 with TRBJ1-1; D remains unclear. The CDR3 spans 13 residues. V was cut by 3 bases and J by 1 base, with 9 bases left in between. CDR1 and CDR2 (germline): GTSNPN, SVGIG (reference sequence). This CDR3 is CAWRRRGNTEAFF. The CDR3 DNA sequence: TGTGCCTGGAGGAGGCGGGGGAACACTGAAGCTTTCTTT.

The chain couples TRBV9 to TRBJ1-1; TRBD1 is a possible D gene (5 bases). This CDR3 has 15 residues. Trimming removed 0 bases at V and 11 bases at J, with 20 bases between. Germline CDR1 and CDR2: SGDLS and YYNGEE. In nucleotides, the CDR3 is TGTGCCAGCAGCGTAGATTGGGGACCACAAAGAGCGGCTTTCTTT. Protein sequence: CASSVDWGPQRAAFF.

The chain is built from TRBV6-5 and TRBJ1-3; D remains unclear. V dropped 0 bases and J dropped 4 bases, with 7 bases sitting between them. The CDR3 consists of 14 residues. CDR1 is MNHEY and CDR2 is SVGAGI in the germline V gene. In DNA form, the CDR3 reads TGTGCCAGCAGTTACTCGTCCGCAGGAAACACCATATATTTT. It codes for CASSYSSAGNTIYF.

CDR3 loop: CASSQDIIGYEQYF. CDR3 in DNA: TGTGCCAGCAGCCAAGATATTATAGGCTACGAGCAGTACTTC. The chain is built from TRBV3-1 (or the pseudogene TRBV3-2) and TRBJ2-7; no reliable D call. This CDR3 is built from 14 residues. Germline V lookup: CDR1 LGHDT, CDR2 YNNKEL (reference sequence). V gave up 0 bases and J gave up 3 bases, with 9 bases separating them.

The genes are TRBV14 and TRBJ1-6; D is uncertain. Germline-derived CDR1 and CDR2 are SGHDN and FVKESK. V dropped 1 base and J dropped 10 bases, with 8 bases sitting between them. CDR3 length: 13 amino acids. The CDR3 spells CASSQGVGSPLHF. DNA for the CDR3: TGTGCCAGCAGCCAAGGCGTGGGCTCACCCCTCCACTTT.

The J gene is TRBJ2-5, the V gene TRBV3-1 (or the pseudogene TRBV3-2); TRBD2 is a possible D gene (6 bases). V gave up 0 bases and J gave up 7 bases, with 15 bases separating them. The CDR3 is made up of 15 amino acids. The germline V gene has CDR1 LGHDT and CDR2 YNNKEL (reference sequence). The CDR3 region is CASSQETSARATQYF. As DNA, the CDR3 is TGTGCCAGCAGCCAAGAGACTAGTGCCAGAGCGACCCAGTACTTC.

The chain is built from TRBV29-1 and TRBJ2-3, with D possibly being TRBD1 or TRBD2 (6 bases each). Germline CDR1 reads SQVTM; CDR2 reads ANQGSEA. The CDR3 runs 14 residues. V shed 3 bases and J shed 3 bases, with 13 bases lying between them. The CDR3 DNA reads as TGCAGCGTTGAGGGGGGCCGGTGGACAGATACGCAGTATTTT. As protein: CSVEGGRWTDTQYF.

This clone was counted between two and nine times. The chain employs TRBV29-1 and TRBJ1-1; D remains ambiguous. The V gene's germline CDR1 is SQVTM and CDR2 ANQGSEA. V lost 4 bases and J 0 bases, leaving 9 bases between the germline ends. This CDR3 region has 13 residues. The CDR3: CSVVGFMNTEAFF. The CDR3, as DNA: TGCAGCGTTGTCGGGTTCATGAACACTGAAGCTTTCTTT.

The chain joins TRBV6-6 to TRBJ2-5; D is perhaps TRBD1 (6 bases). The V and J ends lost 1 base and 5 bases respectively, with 11 bases between them. The CDR3 spans 14 residues. Germline CDR1 reads MNHNY; CDR2 reads SVGAGI (reference sequence). CDR3 nucleotides: TGTGCCAGCAGTTACTTCACAGGGACGGAGACCCAGTACTTC. Amino acid sequence: CASSYFTGTETQYF.

J is TRBJ1-3 and V is TRBV15; D remains ambiguous. With 0 bases removed from V and 1 base from J, the gap between germline ends came to 4 bases. Looked up from germline, CDR1 is LNHNV and CDR2 is YYDKDF (reference sequence). This CDR3 contains 14 residues. The CDR3, as DNA: TGTGCCACCAGCAGAGAACGTTCTGGAAACACCATATATTTT. Amino acids: CATSRERSGNTIYF.

The chain combines TRBV5-1 with TRBJ2-5; 8 nucleotides agree with TRBD2. J was trimmed by 5 bases and V by 5 bases; bases with no gene match: 8. This CDR3 region has 14 residues. Germline V gene sequence: CDR1 SGHRS, CDR2 YFSETQ. CDR3 DNA sequence: TGCGCCAGCAGACGACTAGCGTCCCGGGAGACCCAGTACTTC. Translating it yields CASRRLASRETQYF.

The V and J genes are TRBV12-5 and TRBJ2-7; D is unclear. The CDR3 extends over 12 amino acids. Germline V gene sequence: CDR1 LGHNT, CDR2 FRNRAP. Trimming cost V 6 bases and J 6 bases, with 12 bases left between them. The CDR3: CASGLNVGEQYF. The CDR3 DNA reads TGTGCTAGTGGCCTAAATGTGGGCGAGCAGTACTTC.

J is TRBJ2-3 and V is TRBV7-9; tentative D call: TRBD1 (5 bases). Germline lookup yields CDR1 SEHNR and CDR2 FQNEAQ (reference sequence). The CDR3 consists of 15 residues. Trimming removed 1 base from V and 6 bases from J, with 14 bases in between. The CDR3 DNA reads as TGTGCCAGCAGCTTAGTTCAGGGTCCCGGGGATACGCAGTATTTT. As protein: CASSLVQGPGDTQYF.

The chain uses TRBV27 and TRBJ2-3; TRBD2 aligns across 10 bases. This CDR3 is built from 14 residues. Germline assignment: CDR1 MNHEY and CDR2 SMNVEV (reference sequence). The junction had 7 bases not matched to a gene; V was cut back by 7 bases and J by 6 bases. This chain's CDR3 is CASTERGGSDTQYF. In DNA form, the CDR3 reads TGTGCCAGCACCGAGCGGGGGGGTTCGGATACGCAGTATTTT.

This clone appeared a single time. The J gene is TRBJ2-3, the V gene TRBV15; D tentatively reads TRBD1 or TRBD2 (5 bases each). In germline, CDR1 is LNHNV, CDR2 YYDKDF (reference sequence). V was clipped by 0 bases and J by 5 bases, with 15 bases between them. The CDR3 spans 16 residues. The CDR3 spells CATSRDEGQGEDTQYF. The CDR3 DNA reads as TGTGCCACCAGCAGAGATGAGGGGCAGGGTGAAGATACGCAGTATTTT.

The rearrangement uses TRBV5-1 and TRBJ2-1; 13 nucleotides align to TRBD2. V was pared by 0 bases and J by 8 bases, with 5 bases of the junction left unmatched. The germline gives CDR1 SGHRS, CDR2 YFSETQ. The CDR3 consists of 16 residues. The CDR3: CASSLEGLAGTDEQFF. The CDR3 bases are TGCGCCAGCAGCTTGGAGGGACTAGCGGGGACCGATGAGCAGTTCTTC. The full variable domain, rest sourced from reference TRBV5-1 and TRBJ2-1, is KAGVTQTPRYLIKTRGQQVTLSCSPISGHRSVSWYQQTPGQGLQFLFEYFSETQRNKGNFPGRFSGRQFSNSRSEMNVSTLELGDSALYLCASSLEGLAGTDEQFFGPGTRLTVL.

This chain uses TRBV4-1 with TRBJ2-3; 9 bases match TRBD2. The germline V gene has CDR1 MGHRA and CDR2 YSYEKL. The J segment lost 5 bases and the V segment lost 0 bases, leaving 0 bases of the junction unmatched. The CDR3 runs to 14 residues. CDR3: CASSQERGGDTQYF. The CDR3 nucleotides read TGCGCCAGCAGCCAAGAGCGGGGGGGAGATACGCAGTATTTT.

J is TRBJ2-3 and V is TRBV29-1, with D perhaps assigned TRBD1 or TRBD2 (5 bases each). The CDR3 consists of 15 residues. From germline, CDR1 is SQVTM and CDR2 ANQGSEA. The V gene lost 8 bases and the J gene lost 2 bases, with 20 bases spanning the gap. The CDR3: CSLGGRDGYTDTQYF. CDR3 nucleotides: TGCAGCTTGGGTGGCCGGGACGGATACACAGATACGCAGTATTTT.

J is TRBJ2-4 and V is TRBV13, with D unresolved. V was trimmed by 5 bases and J by 9 bases, leaving 14 bases between them. This CDR3 is built from 13 residues. Germline CDR1 reads PRHDT; CDR2 reads FYEKMQ (reference sequence). The CDR3: CASSPTRNSIQYF. CDR3 nucleotides: TGTGCCAGCAGCCCGACACGGAACAGCATTCAGTACTTC.

The J gene is TRBJ2-3, the V gene TRBV14; D not resolved. This CDR3 has 18 residues. Trimming removed 0 bases at V and 0 bases at J, with 16 bases between. Germline V gene lookup returns CDR1 SGHDN and CDR2 FVKESK. The CDR3 is CASSQDVWGTPSTDTQYF. CDR3 coding DNA: TGTGCCAGCAGCCAAGATGTTTGGGGTACCCCAAGCACAGATACGCAGTATTTT.